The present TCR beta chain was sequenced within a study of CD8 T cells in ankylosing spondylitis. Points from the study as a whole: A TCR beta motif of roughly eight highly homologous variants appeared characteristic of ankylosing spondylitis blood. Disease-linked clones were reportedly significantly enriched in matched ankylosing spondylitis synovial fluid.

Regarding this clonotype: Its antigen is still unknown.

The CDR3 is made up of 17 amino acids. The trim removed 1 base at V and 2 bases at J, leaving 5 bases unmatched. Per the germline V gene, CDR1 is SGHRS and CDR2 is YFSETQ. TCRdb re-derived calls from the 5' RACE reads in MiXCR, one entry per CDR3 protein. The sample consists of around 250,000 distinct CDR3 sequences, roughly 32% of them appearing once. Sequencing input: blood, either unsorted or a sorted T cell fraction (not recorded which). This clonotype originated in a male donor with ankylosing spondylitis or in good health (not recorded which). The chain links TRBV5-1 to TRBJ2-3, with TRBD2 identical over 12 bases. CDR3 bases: TGCGCCAGCAGCTTGACTAGCGGGGGGTCGTTCACAGATACGCAGTATTTT. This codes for CASSLTSGGSFTDTQYF.